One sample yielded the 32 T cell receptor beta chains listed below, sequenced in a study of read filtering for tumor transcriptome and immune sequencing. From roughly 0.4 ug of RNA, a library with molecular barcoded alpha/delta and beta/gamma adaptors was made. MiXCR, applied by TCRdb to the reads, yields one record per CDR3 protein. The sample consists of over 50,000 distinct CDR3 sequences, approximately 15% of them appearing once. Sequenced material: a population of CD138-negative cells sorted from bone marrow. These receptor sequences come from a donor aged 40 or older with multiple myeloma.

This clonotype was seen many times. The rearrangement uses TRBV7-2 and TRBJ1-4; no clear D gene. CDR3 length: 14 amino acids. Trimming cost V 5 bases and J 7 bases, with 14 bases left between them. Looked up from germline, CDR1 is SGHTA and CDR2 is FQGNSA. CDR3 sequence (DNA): TGTGCCAGCAGCCCCCCGAACGGATTTGAAAAACTGTTTTTT. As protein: CASSPPNGFEKLFF.

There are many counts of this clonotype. CDR3 loop: CSARGGTGGGTYNSPLHF. The CDR3 DNA follows: TGCAGTGCTAGAGGAGGAACAGGGGGAGGGACCTATAATTCACCCCTCCACTTT. The chain couples TRBV20-1 to TRBJ1-6; 8 bases fit TRBD1. With 1 base clipped from V and 2 bases from J, the junction kept 10 bases outside the gene matches. Germline values: CDR1 DFQATT, CDR2 SNEGSKA (reference sequence). The CDR3 consists of 18 residues.

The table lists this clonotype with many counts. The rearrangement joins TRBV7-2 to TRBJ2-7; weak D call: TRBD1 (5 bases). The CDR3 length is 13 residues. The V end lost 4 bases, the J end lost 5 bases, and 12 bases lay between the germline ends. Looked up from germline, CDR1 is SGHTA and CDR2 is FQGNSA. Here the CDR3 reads CASSSGVRDEQYF. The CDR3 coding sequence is TGTGCCAGCAGCTCCGGAGTCAGGGACGAGCAGTACTTC.

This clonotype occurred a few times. The CDR3 region is CAISERATGVYNIQYF. The CDR3 DNA sequence: TGTGCCATCAGTGAGCGGGCTACAGGGGTATACAACATTCAGTACTTC. The chain carries TRBV10-3 and TRBJ2-4; 7 positions agree with TRBD1. Germline V gene data show CDR1 as ENHRY and CDR2 as SYGVKD. The CDR3 totals 16 residues. V was pared by 2 bases and J by 7 bases, with 11 bases of the junction left unmatched.

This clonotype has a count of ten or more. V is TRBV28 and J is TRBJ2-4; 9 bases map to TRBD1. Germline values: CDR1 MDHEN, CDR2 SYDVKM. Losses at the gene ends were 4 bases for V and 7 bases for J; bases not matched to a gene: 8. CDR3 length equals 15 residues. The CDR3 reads CASSSTGGAGNIQYF. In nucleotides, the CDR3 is TGTGCCAGCAGTTCAACAGGGGGCGCTGGGAACATTCAGTACTTC.

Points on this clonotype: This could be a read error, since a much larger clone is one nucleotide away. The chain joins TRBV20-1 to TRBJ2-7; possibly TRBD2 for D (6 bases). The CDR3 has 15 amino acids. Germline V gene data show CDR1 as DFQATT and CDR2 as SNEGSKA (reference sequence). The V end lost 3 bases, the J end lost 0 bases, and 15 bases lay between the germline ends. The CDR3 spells CSARDNRGDSYEQYF. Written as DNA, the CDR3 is TGCAGTGCTAGGGACAATCGCGGGGACTCCTACGAGCAGTACTTC.

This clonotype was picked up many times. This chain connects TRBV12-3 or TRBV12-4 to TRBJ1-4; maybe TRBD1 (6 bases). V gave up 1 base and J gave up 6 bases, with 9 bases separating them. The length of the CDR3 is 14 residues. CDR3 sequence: CASSLDRVDEKLFF. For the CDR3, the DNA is TGTGCCAGCAGTTTAGACAGGGTGGATGAAAAACTGTTTTTT.

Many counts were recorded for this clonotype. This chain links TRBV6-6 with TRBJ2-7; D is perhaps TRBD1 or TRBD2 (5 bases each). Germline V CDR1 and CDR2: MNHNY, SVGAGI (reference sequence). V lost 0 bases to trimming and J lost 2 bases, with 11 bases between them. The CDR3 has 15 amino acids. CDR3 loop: CASSYSGTDPYEQYF. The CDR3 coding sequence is TGTGCCAGCAGTTACTCTGGGACCGACCCCTACGAGCAGTACTTC.

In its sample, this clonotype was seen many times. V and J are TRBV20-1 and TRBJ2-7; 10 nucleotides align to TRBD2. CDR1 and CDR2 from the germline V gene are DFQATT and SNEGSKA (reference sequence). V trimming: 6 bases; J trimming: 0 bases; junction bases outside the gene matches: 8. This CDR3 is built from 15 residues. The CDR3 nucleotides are TGCAGTGCCCCGCAAGCGGGAGGGATCTCCTACGAGCAGTACTTC. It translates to CSAPQAGGISYEQYF.

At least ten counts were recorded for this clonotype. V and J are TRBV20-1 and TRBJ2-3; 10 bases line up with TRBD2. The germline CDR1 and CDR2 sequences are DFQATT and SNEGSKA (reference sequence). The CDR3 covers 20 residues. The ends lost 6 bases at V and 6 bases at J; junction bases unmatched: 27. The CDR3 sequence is CSAALVSLAGERGWMDTQYF. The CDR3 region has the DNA TGCAGTGCCGCTCTAGTCAGCCTAGCGGGAGAGCGGGGGTGGATGGATACGCAGTATTTT.

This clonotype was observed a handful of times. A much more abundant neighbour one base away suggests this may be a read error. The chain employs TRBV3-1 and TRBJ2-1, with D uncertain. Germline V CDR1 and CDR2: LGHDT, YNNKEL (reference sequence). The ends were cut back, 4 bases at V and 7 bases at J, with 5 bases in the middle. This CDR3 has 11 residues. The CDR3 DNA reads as TGTGCCAGCAGCCGAGCGAATGAGCAGTTCTTC. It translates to CASSRANEQFF.

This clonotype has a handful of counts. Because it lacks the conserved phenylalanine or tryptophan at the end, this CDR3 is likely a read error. The DNA of the CDR3 is TGTGCCAGCAGCTTCTCTACTAGCGGGAGAAATACGCAGTATCTT. Translated, it gives CASSFSTSGRNTQYL. The chain combines TRBV7-2 with TRBJ2-3; TRBD2 agrees at 11 bases. With V trimmed by 3 bases and J by 7 bases, 6 bases remained unmatched. The CDR3 is 15 amino acids. Germline-derived CDR1 and CDR2 are SGHTA and FQGNSA.

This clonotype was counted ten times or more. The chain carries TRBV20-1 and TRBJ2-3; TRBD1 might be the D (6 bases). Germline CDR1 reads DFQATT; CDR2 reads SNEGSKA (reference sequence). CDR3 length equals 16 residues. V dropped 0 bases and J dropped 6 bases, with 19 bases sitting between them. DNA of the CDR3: TGCAGTGCTAGAGATAGTGGCAGGGCAGGGGAGGATACGCAGTATTTT. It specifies CSARDSGRAGEDTQYF.

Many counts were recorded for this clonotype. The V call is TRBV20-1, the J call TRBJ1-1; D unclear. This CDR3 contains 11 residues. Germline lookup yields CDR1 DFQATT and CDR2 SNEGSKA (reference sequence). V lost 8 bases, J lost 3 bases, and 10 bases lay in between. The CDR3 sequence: CSIPVDTEAFF. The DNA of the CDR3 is TGCAGTATCCCCGTGGACACTGAAGCTTTCTTT.

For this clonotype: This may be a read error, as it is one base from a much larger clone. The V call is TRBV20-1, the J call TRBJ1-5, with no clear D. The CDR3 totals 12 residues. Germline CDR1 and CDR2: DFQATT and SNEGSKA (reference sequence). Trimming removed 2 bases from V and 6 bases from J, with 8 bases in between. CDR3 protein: CSARRGTQPQHF. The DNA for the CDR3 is TGCAGTGCTAGACGCGGAACTCAGCCCCAGCATTTT.

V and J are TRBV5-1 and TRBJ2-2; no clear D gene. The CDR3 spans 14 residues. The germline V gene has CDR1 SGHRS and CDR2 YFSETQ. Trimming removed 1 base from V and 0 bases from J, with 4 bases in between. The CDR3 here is CASSLSPNTGELFF. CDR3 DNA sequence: TGCGCCAGCAGCTTGTCTCCGAACACCGGGGAGCTGTTTTTT.

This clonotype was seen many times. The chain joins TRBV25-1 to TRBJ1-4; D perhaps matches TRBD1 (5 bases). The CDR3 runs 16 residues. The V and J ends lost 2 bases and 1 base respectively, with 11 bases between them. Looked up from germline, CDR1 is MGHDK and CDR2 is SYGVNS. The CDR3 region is CASSEPPGLTNEKLFF. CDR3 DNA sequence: TGTGCCAGCAGTGAACCCCCAGGGTTAACTAATGAAAAACTGTTTTTT.

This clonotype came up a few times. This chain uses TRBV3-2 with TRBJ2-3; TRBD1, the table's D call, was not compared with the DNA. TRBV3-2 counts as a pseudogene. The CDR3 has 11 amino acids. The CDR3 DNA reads TGTGCCAGGGGGGGGGCAGATACGCAGTATTTT. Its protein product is CARGGADTQYF.

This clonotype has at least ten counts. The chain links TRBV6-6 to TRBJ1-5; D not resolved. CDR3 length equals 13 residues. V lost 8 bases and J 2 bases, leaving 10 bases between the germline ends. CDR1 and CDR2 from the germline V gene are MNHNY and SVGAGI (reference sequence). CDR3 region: CASRGVGNQPQHF. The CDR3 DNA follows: TGTGCCAGCCGCGGGGTGGGCAATCAGCCCCAGCATTTT.

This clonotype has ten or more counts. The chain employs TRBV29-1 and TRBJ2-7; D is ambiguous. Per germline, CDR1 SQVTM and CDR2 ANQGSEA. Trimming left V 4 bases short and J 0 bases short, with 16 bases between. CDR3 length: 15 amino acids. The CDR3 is CSVALVHEGSYEQYF. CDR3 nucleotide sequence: TGCAGCGTTGCCTTGGTCCATGAAGGCTCCTACGAGCAGTACTTC.

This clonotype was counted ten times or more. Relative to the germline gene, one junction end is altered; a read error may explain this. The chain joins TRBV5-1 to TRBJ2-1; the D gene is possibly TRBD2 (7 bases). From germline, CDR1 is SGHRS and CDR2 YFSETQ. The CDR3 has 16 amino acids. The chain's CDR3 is CASSLEGGGSFNEQFF. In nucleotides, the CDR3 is TGCGCCAGCAGCTTGGAAGGGGGAGGGTCCTTCAATGAGCAGTTCTTC.

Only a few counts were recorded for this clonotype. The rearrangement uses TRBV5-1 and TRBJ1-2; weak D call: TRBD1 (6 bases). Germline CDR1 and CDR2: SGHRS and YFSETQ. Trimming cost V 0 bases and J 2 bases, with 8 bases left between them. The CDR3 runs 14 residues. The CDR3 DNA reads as TGCGCCAGCAGCTTGGTCCAGGGGAACTATGGCTACACCTTC. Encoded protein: CASSLVQGNYGYTF.

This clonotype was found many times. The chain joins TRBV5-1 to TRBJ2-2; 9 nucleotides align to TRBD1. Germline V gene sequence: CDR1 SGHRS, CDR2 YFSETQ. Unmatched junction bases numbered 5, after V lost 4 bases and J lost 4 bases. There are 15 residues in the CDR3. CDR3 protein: CASSMDRGGTGELFF. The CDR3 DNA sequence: TGCGCCAGCAGCATGGACAGGGGCGGCACCGGGGAGCTGTTTTTT.

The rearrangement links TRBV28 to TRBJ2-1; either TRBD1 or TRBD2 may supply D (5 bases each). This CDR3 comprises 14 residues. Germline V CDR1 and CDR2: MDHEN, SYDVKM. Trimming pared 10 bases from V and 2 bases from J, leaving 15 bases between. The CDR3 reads CATLRDRPYNEQFF. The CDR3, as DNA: TGTGCCACCCTTAGGGACCGGCCCTACAATGAGCAGTTCTTC.

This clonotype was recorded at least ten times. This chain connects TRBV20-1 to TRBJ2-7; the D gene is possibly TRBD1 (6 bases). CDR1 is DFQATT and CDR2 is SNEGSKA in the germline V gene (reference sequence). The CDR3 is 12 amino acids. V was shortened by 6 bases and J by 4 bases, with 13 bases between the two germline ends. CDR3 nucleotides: TGCAGTGCAGCAGGGGACCAATACGAGCAGTACTTC. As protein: CSAAGDQYEQYF.

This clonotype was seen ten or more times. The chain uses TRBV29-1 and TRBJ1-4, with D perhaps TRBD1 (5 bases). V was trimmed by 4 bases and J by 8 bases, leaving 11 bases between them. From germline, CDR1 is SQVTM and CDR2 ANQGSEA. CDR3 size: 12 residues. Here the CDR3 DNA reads TGCAGCGTTGGCCAGGGAGGAGAAAAACTGTTTTTT. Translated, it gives CSVGQGGEKLFF.

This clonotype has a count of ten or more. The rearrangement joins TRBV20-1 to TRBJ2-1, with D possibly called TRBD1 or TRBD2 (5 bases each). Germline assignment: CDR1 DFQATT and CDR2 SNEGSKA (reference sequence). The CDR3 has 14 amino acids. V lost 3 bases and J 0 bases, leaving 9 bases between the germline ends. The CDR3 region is CSASEGSSYNEQFF. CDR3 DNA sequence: TGCAGTGCTAGTGAGGGGAGCTCCTACAATGAGCAGTTCTTC.

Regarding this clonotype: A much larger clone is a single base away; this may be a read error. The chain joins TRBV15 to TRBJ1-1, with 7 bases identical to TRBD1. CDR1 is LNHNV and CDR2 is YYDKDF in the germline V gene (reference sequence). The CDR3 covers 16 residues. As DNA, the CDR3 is TGTGCCACCAGCAGAGATCGAGACAGGGCTGGAACTGAAGCTTCCTTT. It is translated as CATSRDRDRAGTEASF.

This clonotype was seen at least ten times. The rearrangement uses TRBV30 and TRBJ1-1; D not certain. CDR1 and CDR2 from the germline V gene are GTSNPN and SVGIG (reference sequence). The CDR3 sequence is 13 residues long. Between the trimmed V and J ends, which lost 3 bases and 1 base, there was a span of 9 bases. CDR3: CAWRWRENTEAFF. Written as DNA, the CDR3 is TGTGCCTGGAGGTGGAGGGAGAACACTGAAGCTTTCTTT.

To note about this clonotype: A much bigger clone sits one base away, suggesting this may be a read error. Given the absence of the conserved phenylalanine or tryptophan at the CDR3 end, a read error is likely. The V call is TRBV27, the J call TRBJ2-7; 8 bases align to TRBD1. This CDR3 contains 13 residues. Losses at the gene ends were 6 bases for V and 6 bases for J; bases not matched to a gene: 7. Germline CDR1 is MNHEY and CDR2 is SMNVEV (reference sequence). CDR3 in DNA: TGTGCCAGCAGCTGGACAGGGTTCGGCGAGCAGTACTCC. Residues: CASSWTGFGEQYS.

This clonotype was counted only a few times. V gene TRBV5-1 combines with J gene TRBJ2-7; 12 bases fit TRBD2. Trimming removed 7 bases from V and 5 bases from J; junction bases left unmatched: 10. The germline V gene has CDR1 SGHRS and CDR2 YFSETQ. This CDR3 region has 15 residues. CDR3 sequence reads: CASSTSGSISHEQYF. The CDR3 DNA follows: TGCGCCAGCTCGACTAGCGGGAGTATTAGCCACGAGCAGTACTTC.

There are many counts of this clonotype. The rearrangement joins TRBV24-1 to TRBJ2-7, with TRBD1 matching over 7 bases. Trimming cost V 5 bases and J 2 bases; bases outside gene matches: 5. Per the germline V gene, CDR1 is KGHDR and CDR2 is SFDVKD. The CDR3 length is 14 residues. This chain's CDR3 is CATSGRDSTYEQYF. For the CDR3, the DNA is TGTGCCACCAGTGGTAGGGACAGCACCTACGAGCAGTACTTC.